A selection of T cell receptor beta chains follows, all from one sample in a study of T cell changes during pregnancy in multiple sclerosis. This table comes from immunoSEQ multiplex PCR, and its TCRdb copy is limited to in-frame clones, with some not included. The repertoire has approximately 89,000 clones, 94% of them found once; the top ten carry 0.65% to 0.95%. The source material was peripheral blood, sampled in the third trimester of pregnancy. Source of these receptors: a female donor with multiple sclerosis, enrolled in a pregnancy study. CDR3s include the opening cysteine and the closing phenylalanine or tryptophan. A D gene is named only where the DNA matches it firmly. For some rows the clone size is stated as once, few or many, or as a class when expanded; others skip it.

j_call	clone_size	d_call	v_call	cdr3_nt	cdr3_aa
TRBJ1-4	.	.	TRBV7-9	TGTGCCAGCAGCTTTGCCAGTGCTAATGAAAAACTGTTTTTT	CASSFASANEKLFF
TRBJ2-7	.	.	TRBV28	TGTGCCAGCAGGGGTAGGGAGTCCTACGAGCAGTACTTC	CASRGRESYEQYF
TRBJ2-5	.	TRBD2	TRBV5-1	TGCGCCAGCAGCCCGGGGGAGGGTCGTGGGCAAGAGACCCAGTACTTC	CASSPGEGRGQETQYF
TRBJ1-2	.	.	TRBV6-6	TGTGCCAGCAGCCGGGACAAGAGTTATGGCTACACCTTC	CASSRDKSYGYTF
TRBJ2-7	.	TRBD2	TRBV28	TGTGCCAGCAGTTTACCCCCCAGCGGGAGGGTCCCCTACGAGCAGTACTTC	CASSLPPSGRVPYEQYF
TRBJ1-5	.	.	TRBV19	TGTGCCAGTAGTATAGGTGGCCTTATCAGGGGCAATCAGCCCCAGCATTTT	CASSIGGLIRGNQPQHF
TRBJ2-5	.	TRBD1	TRBV30	TGTGCCTGCAGTACAGGGGGAGAGACCCAGTACTTC	CACSTGGETQYF
TRBJ2-3	once	.	TRBV13	TGTGCCATCACCGCGGAGAACCACACAGATACGCAGTATTTT	CAITAENHTDTQYF
TRBJ2-7	.	TRBD2	TRBV29-1	TGCAGCGTTCTTGGCGGGAGCTCCTACGAGCAGTACTTC	CSVLGGSSYEQYF
TRBJ1-4	once	TRBD1	TRBV5-3	TGTGCCAGAAGTATACTCCGGGACAGGGACCAAAAACTGTTTTTT	CARSILRDRDQKLFF
TRBJ1-3	few	.	TRBV2	TGTGCCAGCAGGCCCGGGGTTTTCACTGAGAACACCATATATTTT	CASRPGVFTENTIYF
TRBJ2-7	.	.	TRBV5-4	TGTGCCAGCAGCCCTGGGGCGGGAACAAACGAGCAGTACTTC	CASSPGAGTNEQYF
TRBJ2-3	.	.	TRBV29-1	TGCAGCGTCGCCTTCGCGGCAGATACGCAGTATTTT	CSVAFAADTQYF
TRBJ1-1	.	.	TRBV5-6	TGTGCCAGCAGCTTGGCGGACTGGGGCACTGAAGCTTTCTTT	CASSLADWGTEAFF
TRBJ1-1	.	TRBD1	TRBV14	TGTGCCAGCAGCCGATTGTGGCCGACAGGGCAAGACACTGAAGCTTTCTTT	CASSRLWPTGQDTEAFF
TRBJ2-5	once	.	TRBV7-9	TGTGCCAGCAGCTACGGGGGGGGACAGCAGTACTTC	CASSYGGGQQYF
TRBJ2-5	.	TRBD1	TRBV4-2	TGTGCCAGCAGCCAGACGGGACAGGGACGAGAGACCCAGTACTTC	CASSQTGQGRETQYF
TRBJ1-1	.	TRBD1	TRBV5-1	TGCGCCAGCAGCCCACTAGCCGGGACAGGGGTGAGGAACACTGAAGCTTTCTTT	CASSPLAGTGVRNTEAFF
TRBJ2-2	.	TRBD2	TRBV28	TGTGCCGGCAGTTTGGGGGGGACCACCGGGGAGCTGTTTTTT	CAGSLGGTTGELFF